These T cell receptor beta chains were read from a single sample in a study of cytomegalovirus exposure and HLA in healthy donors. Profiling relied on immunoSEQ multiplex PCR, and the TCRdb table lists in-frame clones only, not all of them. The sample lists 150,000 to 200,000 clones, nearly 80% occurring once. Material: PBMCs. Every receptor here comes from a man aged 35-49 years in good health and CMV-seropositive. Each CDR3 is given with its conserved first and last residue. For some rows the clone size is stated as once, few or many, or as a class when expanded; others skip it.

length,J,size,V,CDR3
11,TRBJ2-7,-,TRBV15,CAAGDSYEQYF
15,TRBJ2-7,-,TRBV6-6,CASSDRTPASYEQYF
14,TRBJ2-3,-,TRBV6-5,CASSRQGLGDTQYF
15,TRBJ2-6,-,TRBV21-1,CASSPDSSGANGLTF
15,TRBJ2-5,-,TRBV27,CASSPGTVFLETQYF
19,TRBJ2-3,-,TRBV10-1,CASSPGGLAGVWGTDTQYF
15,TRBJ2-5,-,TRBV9,CASSVALQIQETQYF
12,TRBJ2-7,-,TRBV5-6,CASIGAGGEQYF
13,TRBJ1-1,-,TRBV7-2,CASSTDRNTEAFF
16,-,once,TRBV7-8,CASSLGGGTLFYEQYF
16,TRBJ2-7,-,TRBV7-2,CASSLVSAGWAYEQYF
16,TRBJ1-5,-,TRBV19,CASSIREAASNQPQHF
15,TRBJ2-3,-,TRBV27,CASSLASGRVDTQYF
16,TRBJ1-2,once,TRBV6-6,CASTSNPGGGGYGYTF
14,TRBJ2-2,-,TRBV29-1,CSVDPTGGGGELFF
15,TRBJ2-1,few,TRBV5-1,CASRPGLAGGNEQFF
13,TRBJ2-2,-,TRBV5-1,CASRDRNTGELFF
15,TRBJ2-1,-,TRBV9,CASSATSGLYNEQFF
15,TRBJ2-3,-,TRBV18,CASSPSSGGTDTQYF
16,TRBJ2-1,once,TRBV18,CASSRSAGLADNEQFF
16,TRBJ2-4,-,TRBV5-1,CASSSTGGRAKNSQYF
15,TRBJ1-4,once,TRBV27,CASKQNGATNEKLFF
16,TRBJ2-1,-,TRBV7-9,CASSSWDGSSYNEQFF
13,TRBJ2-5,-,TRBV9,CASSVNSKETQYF
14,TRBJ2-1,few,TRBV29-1,CSVDRDRVYNEQFF
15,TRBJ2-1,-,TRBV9,CASSVGPTGMDEQFF
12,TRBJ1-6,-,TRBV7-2,CASGTGDSPLHF
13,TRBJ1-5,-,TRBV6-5,CASSPQRNQPQHF
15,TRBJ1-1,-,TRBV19,CASSISVGGGTEAFF